This TCR beta chain was captured in a study of identical twins. Study conclusions and caveats: In monozygotic twins, models underestimated the sharing of out-of-frame TCR alpha. Analyses based on zero insertions could be partly confounded by invariant MAIT and iNKT cells. The more abundant beta clonotypes in cord blood had fewer insertions, and memory repertoires did not show this.

V was shortened by 1 base and J by 5 bases, with 18 bases between the two germline ends. This CDR3 spans 17 amino acids. Germline CDR1 SGHTA, CDR2 FQGNSA. The sample holds a few counts of this clonotype. Its antigen remains unknown. Among all donors, each was a healthy Caucasian. MiXCR was run by TCRdb on the 5' RACE reads, yielding one entry per CDR3 protein. The sample has about 240,000 distinct CDR3 sequences; roughly a tenth are singletons. This TCR came from a man aged 50-59 years in good health. The genes are TRBV7-2 and TRBJ2-1; tentative D call: TRBD2 (6 bases). Sequencing was carried out using memory T cells sorted from blood. CDR3 sequence (DNA): TGTGCCAGCAGCTTAGGAAGGGGAGGTAGCGTTAACAATGAGCAGTTCTTC. It yields the protein CASSLGRGGSVNNEQFF.